These 25 T cell receptor beta chains came from one sample sequenced in a study of tumor and adjacent non-tumor tissue in lung cancer. The library came from three nested PCR rounds adapted from ARM-PCR protocols. TCRdb re-analysed the multiplex PCR reads in MiXCR, keeping a single row per CDR3 protein. The sample records 85,000 to 130,000 distinct CDR3 sequences, about 60% being singletons. RNA was extracted from bulk tissue without any cell sorting. This non-tumor lung sample came from over 3 cm beyond the tumor edge. The sequenced sample consisted of distant non-tumor lung tissue. The receptors derive from a man aged 25-45 years with non-small cell lung cancer.

In regard to this clonotype: Germline is not matched at one junction end, which may reflect a read error. This chain joins TRBV6-1 and TRBJ2-1; the D gene is possibly TRBD1 (6 bases). Per germline, CDR1 MNHNS and CDR2 SASEGT. This CDR3 comprises 16 residues. CDR3 in amino acids: CASSVIRDNSYSEQFF. CDR3 nucleotides: TGTGCCAGTAGTGTAATCCGGGACAACTCCTACAGTGAGCAGTTCTTC.

As regards this clonotype: A read error is likely, as this CDR3 ends without the conserved phenylalanine or tryptophan. The chain combines TRBV11-1 with TRBJ2-7, with D perhaps assigned TRBD1 or TRBD2 (5 bases each). V was pared by 6 bases and J by 3 bases, with 12 bases between. From germline, CDR1 is SGHAT and CDR2 FQDESV (reference sequence). The CDR3 has 13 residues. The CDR3 loop reads CASRSGTDYEQYS. The CDR3 coding sequence is TGTGCCAGCAGATCCGGGACGGACTACGAGCAGTACTCC.

As for this clonotype: At one of its ends the junction is not consistent with the germline gene, which may arise from a read error. DNA for the CDR3: TGCGTCAGCAAGGGATCGGAGACACTAAACACTGAAGCTTTCTTT. Its protein product is CVSKGSETLNTEAFF. The V call is TRBV4-1, the J call TRBJ1-1; no definite D call. Per germline, CDR1 MGHRA and CDR2 YSYEKL. The CDR3 has 15 amino acids.

This clonotype has at least ten counts. The rearrangement uses TRBV12-3 or TRBV12-4 and TRBJ2-1; TRBD2 aligns across 8 bases. The CDR3 extends over 15 amino acids. The V gene end was trimmed by 1 base and the J gene end by 6 bases; junction bases not matched to a gene: 5. CDR3 amino acids: CASSLDSGAVNEQFF. For the CDR3, the DNA is TGTGCCAGCAGTTTAGATAGCGGGGCTGTCAATGAGCAGTTCTTC.

This chain links TRBV5-1 with TRBJ2-7, with TRBD1 matching 12 bases. Germline V gives CDR1 SGHRS, CDR2 YFSETQ. Trimming removed 4 bases from V and 6 bases from J; junction bases left unmatched: 14. The CDR3 runs 17 residues. The CDR3 protein is CASSVGQGALSSTEQYF. CDR3 nucleotides: TGCGCCAGCAGCGTGGGACAGGGGGCGCTTTCGTCTACCGAGCAGTACTTC.

This clonotype was recorded at least ten times. The J gene is TRBJ2-3, the V gene TRBV20-1; D not resolved. This CDR3 contains 17 residues. Trimming removed 4 bases from V and 0 bases from J, with 20 bases in between. Germline values: CDR1 DFQATT, CDR2 SNEGSKA (reference sequence). The CDR3 DNA is TGCAGTGCTATTCTACCCCTCCTGGCCTCAAGCACAGATACGCAGTATTTT. It translates to CSAILPLLASSTDTQYF.

This clonotype was seen a few times. The chain uses TRBV11-2 and TRBJ1-4; D is unclear. The CDR3 is 14 residues long. Between the trimmed V and J ends, which lost 5 bases and 2 bases, there was a span of 9 bases. Germline lookup yields CDR1 SGHAT and CDR2 FQNNGV. In DNA form, the CDR3 reads TGTGCCAGCAGCCTTGATAGCACTAATGAAAAACTGTTTTTT. This sequence encodes CASSLDSTNEKLFF.

For this clonotype: A junction boundary mismatches the germline segment, possibly from a read error. This chain connects TRBV5-4 to TRBJ1-1; no definite D call. CDR3 length equals 15 residues. From germline, CDR1 is SGHNT and CDR2 YYREEE (reference sequence). The CDR3 reads CARSSGGQLNTEAFF. CDR3 DNA sequence: TGTGCCAGGAGCTCAGGTGGTCAGCTGAACACTGAAGCTTTCTTT.

This clonotype occurred many times. The rearrangement links TRBV6-2 or TRBV6-3 to TRBJ1-5; perhaps TRBD1 as D (5 bases). Germline CDR1 MNHEY, CDR2 SVGEGT. This CDR3 comprises 15 residues. Trimming left V 5 bases short and J 1 base short, with 12 bases between. CDR3 in DNA: TGTGCCAGCAGTAGAGGGGTCCTCAGCAATCAGCCCCAGCATTTT. It is translated as CASSRGVLSNQPQHF.

The chain links TRBV6-5 to TRBJ1-1; no definite D call. Trimming removed 7 bases from V and 4 bases from J, with 16 bases in between. Looked up from germline, CDR1 is MNHEY and CDR2 is SVGAGI. This CDR3 has 14 residues. The CDR3 spells CASNPRRTATEAFF. Written as DNA, the CDR3 is TGTGCCAGCAATCCCCGGAGGACTGCCACTGAAGCTTTCTTT.

Here the CDR3 reads CSATINTKVFF. The CDR3 bases are TGCAGCGCCACTATAAACACTAAAGTTTTCTTT. The V and J genes are TRBV29-1 and TRBJ1-1; no clear D gene. Germline CDR1 is SQVTM and CDR2 is ANQGSEA. Between the trimmed V and J ends, which lost 7 bases and 13 bases, there was a span of 19 bases. The CDR3 consists of 11 residues.

Of note for this clonotype: An end of the junction differs from the germline gene, which may be a read error. This chain links TRBV29-1 with TRBJ2-7; TRBD2 aligns across 8 bases. The CDR3 extends over 14 amino acids. The V gene's germline CDR1 is SQVTM and CDR2 ANQGSEA. The CDR3 DNA follows: TGCAACGTTGAATCCGGGACTAGTTCTTACGAGCAGTACTTC. Translating it yields CNVESGTSSYEQYF.

This clonotype was counted a few times. The gene calls are TRBV5-1 and TRBJ1-4, with a possible D match to TRBD1 (5 bases). With 1 base removed from V and 6 bases from J, the gap between germline ends came to 10 bases. Germline V gene sequence: CDR1 SGHRS, CDR2 YFSETQ. CDR3 length equals 14 residues. Here the CDR3 reads CASSLFRDDEKLFF. CDR3 DNA sequence: TGCGCCAGCAGCTTGTTCAGGGATGATGAAAAACTGTTTTTT.

On this clonotype: The junction departs from germline at one end; a sequencing error may be responsible. The chain combines TRBV20-1 with TRBJ2-1; 7 bases agree with TRBD2. The CDR3 runs to 14 residues. The germline V gene encodes CDR1 DFQATT and CDR2 SNEGSKA (reference sequence). The CDR3 sequence: CSVRDYLTYNGQFF. CDR3 coding DNA: TGCAGTGTTCGGGACTACCTTACCTACAATGGGCAGTTCTTC.

For this clonotype: Just one base apart from a much larger clone, this may be a read error. The rearrangement joins TRBV14 to TRBJ2-2, with 9 bases that match TRBD1. The CDR3 loop spans 17 amino acids. With V trimmed by 5 bases and J by 0 bases, 7 bases remained unmatched. Germline-derived CDR1 and CDR2 are SGHDN and FVKESK. The CDR3, as DNA: TGTGCCAGCAGCTGTCTGACAGGGGGAACGAACACCGGGGAGCTGTTTTTT. Residues: CASSCLTGGTNTGELFF.

The chain uses TRBV11-2 and TRBJ2-1, with 7 bases aligning to TRBD2. The CDR3 covers 14 residues. Germline trimming cut 5 bases from V and 7 bases from J; bases unmatched to any gene: 8. CDR1 and CDR2 (germline): SGHAT, FQNNGV. The CDR3 loop is CASSNPAGSNEQFF. The CDR3 DNA reads TGTGCCAGCAGCAACCCAGCGGGGTCAAATGAGCAGTTCTTC.

The genes are TRBV5-6 and TRBJ2-3; 9 nucleotides match TRBD2. Germline V gene lookup returns CDR1 SGHDT and CDR2 YYEEEE. V lost 3 bases and J lost 0; bases outside the gene matches: 5. This CDR3 has 16 residues. CDR3 bases: TGTGCCAGCAGCTCAATAGCGGGAGAGAGCACAGATACGCAGTATTTT. This sequence encodes CASSSIAGESTDTQYF.

The chain joins TRBV11-3 to TRBJ2-1; weak D call: TRBD2 (6 bases). The germline V gene has CDR1 SGHNT and CDR2 YENEEA. The ends were cut back, 5 bases at V and 7 bases at J, with 18 bases in the middle. This CDR3 is built from 15 residues. CDR3 residues: CASSNKRVVWNEQFF. The CDR3 DNA is TGTGCCAGCAGCAACAAGCGGGTAGTGTGGAATGAGCAGTTCTTC.

This clonotype was picked up a small number of times. V gene TRBV20-1 combines with J gene TRBJ2-5, with a tentative D call TRBD2 (6 bases). Germline loops: CDR1 DFQATT, CDR2 SNEGSKA (reference sequence). The CDR3 is 15 residues long. V lost 6 bases to trimming and J lost 5 bases, with 22 bases between them. Here the CDR3 DNA reads TGCAGTGCCACTCAGGGAGTAGCGGACTCGGAGACCCAGTACTTC. Translation gives CSATQGVADSETQYF.

This clonotype appeared once. The CDR3 end shows no conserved phenylalanine or tryptophan, and so a read error is likely. The chain is built from TRBV11-3 and TRBJ2-2, with 10 bases identical to TRBD2. In germline, CDR1 is SGHNT, CDR2 YENEEA. V shed 4 bases and J 5 bases; nucleotides not matched to a gene: 7. The CDR3 consists of 16 residues. The CDR3 DNA is TGTGCCAGCAGCTCCCTAGCGGGGGAGTTGACCGGGGAGCTGTTTTAT. It encodes CASSSLAGELTGELFY.

As regards this clonotype: At one end, the junction sequence differs from germline, possibly due to a read error. The rearrangement joins TRBV11-2 to TRBJ2-3; a weak D match, TRBD2 (5 bases). Germline CDR1 is SGHAT and CDR2 is FQNNGV. The CDR3 length is 14 residues. The CDR3 coding sequence is TGTGCCAACAGCTCTCGGTGGGGAGCAGATACACAGTATTTT. Translating it yields CANSSRWGADTQYF.

There are many counts of this clonotype. The chain employs TRBV6-2 or TRBV6-3 and TRBJ1-5; D is uncertain. The germline gives CDR1 MNHEY, CDR2 SVGEGT. Trimming removed 8 bases from V and 1 base from J, with 18 bases in between. The CDR3 has 16 amino acids. The chain's CDR3 is CASAPQLRVSNQPQHF. The CDR3 DNA sequence: TGTGCCAGCGCCCCTCAACTGAGGGTAAGCAATCAGCCCCAGCATTTT.

This clonotype was seen a single time. The chain couples TRBV20-1 to TRBJ2-5, with D perhaps TRBD2 (6 bases). The CDR3 contains 16 residues. V dropped 2 bases and J dropped 2 bases, with 18 bases sitting between them. Per the germline V gene, CDR1 is DFQATT and CDR2 is SNEGSKA (reference sequence). In nucleotides, the CDR3 is TGCAGTGCTAGACCTCACCAGGGTGGAGGGCAAGAGACCCAGTACTTC. This sequence encodes CSARPHQGGGQETQYF.

CDR3 nucleotides: TGTGCCAGCAGGCCCGGTCCGAACACTGAAGCTTTCTTT. Translation: CASRPGPNTEAFF. The chain combines TRBV12-3 or TRBV12-4 with TRBJ1-1, with D uncertain. This CDR3 comprises 13 residues. V lost 6 bases to trimming and J lost 1 base, with 9 bases between them.

For this clonotype: In this CDR3 the conserved last residue, phenylalanine or tryptophan, is missing, so a read error is likely. This chain connects TRBV20-1 to TRBJ2-7, with no clear D. Per the germline V gene, CDR1 is DFQATT and CDR2 is SNEGSKA (reference sequence). With 0 bases removed from V and 7 bases from J, the gap between germline ends came to 13 bases. The CDR3 loop spans 13 amino acids. CDR3 bases: TGCAGTGCTAGAGATTTGGGAACTGAAGAGCAGTACCTC. The encoded protein is CSARDLGTEEQYL.